This is a list of T cell receptor beta chains from one sample in a study of T cells in Graves' hyperthyroidism and ophthalmopathy. Using its own MiXCR run on the multiplex PCR reads, TCRdb lists one record per CDR3 protein. The table includes a few hundred thousand distinct CDR3 sequences, around 20% detected once. Sequencing was performed on blood. These receptors were taken from a man in his forties or fifties with Graves' hyperthyroidism. The CDR3 runs from the conserved cysteine through the conserved F or W. A D gene is named only where the DNA matches it firmly. Part of the rows lack a size; the others show once, few, many or a class for expanded clones.

clone size	D gene	V gene	J gene	CDR3 protein	CDR3 DNA
many	NA	TRBV5-1	TRBJ2-5	CASSLGAAGTQETQYF	TGCGCCAGCTCCCTTGGCGCGGCAGGTACTCAAGAGACCCAGTACTTC
NA	NA	TRBV19	TRBJ2-5	CASSIARVTETQYF	TGTGCCAGTAGTATAGCCAGGGTCACGGAGACCCAGTACTTC
NA	NA	TRBV29-1	TRBJ1-2	CSVWTNNYGYTF	TGCAGCGTCTGGACAAATAACTATGGCTACACCTTC
many	TRBD1	TRBV28	TRBJ1-2	CASSFSQGVAGYTF	TGTGCCAGCAGTTTTAGCCAGGGGGTCGCTGGCTACACCTTC
NA	NA	TRBV20-1	TRBJ2-5	CSAEYQETQYF	TGCAGTGCTGAGTACCAAGAGACCCAGTACTTC
once	NA	TRBV10-2	TRBJ1-2	CASSGGANRGYTF	TGCGCCAGCAGTGGAGGGGCAAATCGGGGCTACACCTTC
NA	NA	TRBV6-1	TRBJ1-3	CASSPTGAKGNTIYF	TGTGCCAGCAGCCCCACGGGGGCGAAAGGAAACACCATATATTTT
few	TRBD1	TRBV7-9	TRBJ1-1	CASSFASGGTEAFF	TGTGCCAGCAGCTTCGCTTCAGGGGGCACTGAAGCTTTCTTT
NA	TRBD2	TRBV11-2	TRBJ2-3	CASSPSLAGGQDTQYF	TGTGCCAGCAGCCCCTCCTTAGCGGGGGGGCAAGATACGCAGTATTTT
many	TRBD1	TRBV7-9	TRBJ2-7	CASSPTGGEQYF	TGTGCCAGCTCGCCGACAGGGGGCGAGCAGTACTTC
many	NA	TRBV7-8	TRBJ2-2	CASSPPGVSMGRELFF	TGTGCCAGCAGCCCACCCGGTGTGTCGATGGGCAGGGAGCTGTTTTTT
NA	TRBD2	TRBV5-1	TRBJ2-1	CASSFQAGERDEQFF	TGCGCCAGCAGCTTCCAAGCGGGAGAGCGCGATGAGCAGTTCTTC
many	NA	TRBV2	TRBJ2-1	CASSVRAASSYNEQFF	TGTGCCAGCAGTGTAAGAGCCGCCAGCTCCTACAATGAGCAGTTCTTC
many	NA	TRBV28	TRBJ1-6	CASSLWDTGNSPLHF	TGTGCCAGCAGTTTATGGGACACGGGTAATTCACCCCTCCACTTT
NA	NA	TRBV20-1	TRBJ2-1	CSARQVTPPYNEQFF	TGCAGTGCCCGACAGGTGACCCCTCCGTACAATGAGCAGTTCTTC
many	NA	TRBV20-1	TRBJ1-5	CSAQDRSHQPQHF	TGCAGTGCGCAAGACAGGAGCCATCAGCCCCAGCATTTT
few	NA	TRBV20-1	TRBJ1-5	CSARDPYSNQPQHF	TGCAGTGCTAGGGACCCCTATAGCAATCAGCCCCAGCATTTT
many	TRBD1	TRBV20-1	TRBJ2-3	CSATDRGTDTQYF	TGCAGTGCTACGGACAGGGGCACAGATACGCAGTATTTT
NA	NA	TRBV12-3/TRBV12-4	TRBJ1-1	CASSRTSGADTEAFF	TGTGCCAGCAGCAGAACGTCGGGGGCGGACACTGAAGCTTTCTTT
NA	TRBD1	TRBV20-1	TRBJ2-5	CSARGRTGGQETQYF	TGCAGTGCTAGAGGTCGGACAGGAGGCCAAGAGACCCAGTACTTC
NA	NA	TRBV12-3/TRBV12-4	TRBJ2-3	CASWRASGGADTQYF	TGTGCCAGCTGGCGCGCGTCAGGGGGGGCAGATACGCAGTATTTT
NA	TRBD2	TRBV11-1	TRBJ2-2	CASSRRPLAGGNTGELFF	TGTGCCAGCAGCCGCCGACCACTAGCGGGGGGTAACACCGGGGAGCTGTTTTTT
NA	TRBD1	TRBV9	TRBJ1-5	CASSVEGGDQPQHF	TGTGCCAGCAGCGTAGAAGGGGGCGACCAGCCCCAGCATTTT
many	NA	TRBV11-3	TRBJ2-2	CASSPGGVRTGELFF	TGTGCCAGCAGCCCAGGTGGGGTAAGGACCGGGGAGCTGTTTTTT
NA	TRBD2	TRBV2	TRBJ2-1	CASTTSGYNEQFF	TGTGCCAGCACGACTAGCGGGTACAATGAGCAGTTCTTC
NA	NA	TRBV4-3	TRBJ2-7	CASSQGRGVVQYEQYF	TGCGCCAGCAGCCAAGGGAGGGGGGTGGTACAGTACGAGCAGTACTTC
many	NA	TRBV11-2	TRBJ2-7	CASSRGWYEQYF	TGTGCCAGCAGCCGCGGGTGGTACGAGCAGTACTTC
NA	NA	TRBV5-4	TRBJ1-2	CASTPYRDTSKGYTF	TGTGCCAGCACACCTTACCGGGACACAAGTAAGGGCTACACCTTC
many	TRBD1	TRBV7-3	TRBJ2-1	CASSLTGTGVVDEQFF	TGTGCCAGCAGCTTAACCGGGACAGGGGTTGTTGATGAGCAGTTCTTC
many	TRBD1	TRBV19	TRBJ1-5	CASSGARDRLWDNQPQHF	TGTGCCAGTAGTGGCGCCCGGGACAGGCTCTGGGACAATCAGCCCCAGCATTTT
NA	TRBD1	TRBV5-1	TRBJ2-7	CASSFGQAYEQYF	TGCGCCAGCAGTTTCGGACAGGCCTACGAGCAGTACTTC
NA	TRBD1	TRBV5-8	TRBJ2-2	CASRDRDRATGELFF	TGTGCCAGCAGGGACCGGGACAGGGCCACCGGGGAGCTGTTTTTT
many	NA	TRBV2	TRBJ1-4	CASSVFDSEKLFF	TGTGCCAGCAGTGTATTCGACTCCGAAAAACTGTTTTTT
NA	NA	TRBV11-2	TRBJ1-2	CASSLFTGNDYGYTF	TGTGCCAGCAGCTTATTTACAGGGAACGACTATGGCTACACCTTC
NA	TRBD2	TRBV7-3	TRBJ2-6	CASSRLAGGAGANVLTF	TGTGCCAGCAGCCGACTAGCGGGGGGGGCTGGGGCCAACGTCCTGACTTTC
few	TRBD1	TRBV27	TRBJ1-5	CASSKIDRDQPQHF	TGTGCCAGCAGTAAAATAGACAGGGATCAGCCCCAGCATTTT
many	TRBD2	TRBV20-1	TRBJ2-5	CSARETSGGTSYQETQYF	TGCAGTGCTAGAGAGACTAGCGGGGGCACCTCCTACCAAGAGACCCAGTACTTC
few	TRBD2	TRBV5-5	TRBJ2-3	CASSLSLAGTSTDTQYF	TGTGCCAGCAGCTTGTCACTAGCGGGGACTAGCACAGATACGCAGTATTTT
many	TRBD2	TRBV10-3	TRBJ2-1	CAISGLNLAGVGEQFF	TGTGCCATCAGTGGTCTGAATCTAGCGGGGGTTGGTGAGCAGTTCTTC
NA	NA	TRBV6-1	TRBJ2-5	CASSLLGGSQETQYF	TGTGCCAGCAGTCTCCTAGGTGGGTCACAAGAGACCCAGTACTTC
NA	TRBD2	TRBV2	TRBJ2-1	CASSGLAASYNEQFF	TGTGCCAGCAGTGGCCTAGCGGCGTCCTACAATGAGCAGTTCTTC
many	TRBD2	TRBV12-3/TRBV12-4	TRBJ2-1	CASRTRRGGGSYNEQFF	TGTGCCAGCAGGACTAGGCGGGGGGGGGGGTCCTACAATGAGCAGTTCTTC
NA	NA	TRBV11-2	TRBJ1-3	CASRRLRGSGNTIYF	TGTGCCAGCAGACGGCTCAGGGGCTCTGGAAACACCATATATTTT
NA	NA	TRBV7-2	TRBJ2-2	CASSARKLTGELFF	TGTGCCAGCAGCGCCAGGAAACTAACCGGGGAGCTGTTTTTT
many	NA	TRBV3-1	TRBJ1-6	CASSQDAGSYNSPLHF	TGTGCCAGCAGCCAAGACGCGGGTTCCTATAATTCACCCCTCCACTTT
many	NA	TRBV7-2	TRBJ2-7	CASSLAGIHEQYF	TGTGCCAGCAGCTTAGCAGGGATCCACGAGCAGTACTTC
many	NA	TRBV6-1	TRBJ2-1	CASSSDHNEQFF	TGTGCCAGCAGTTCGGACCACAATGAGCAGTTCTTC
few	NA	TRBV6-1	TRBJ1-6	CASRFVAESFYNSPLHF	TGTGCCAGCAGATTCGTGGCCGAGAGCTTCTATAATTCACCCCTCCACTTT
many	TRBD1	TRBV7-2	TRBJ2-5	CASSPWTGAYQETQYF	TGTGCCAGCAGCCCCTGGACAGGGGCTTACCAAGAGACCCAGTACTTC
many	TRBD2	TRBV20-1	TRBJ2-1	CSVAGGSSYNEQFF	TGCAGTGTTGCGGGGGGGAGCTCCTACAATGAGCAGTTCTTC
NA	NA	TRBV7-9	TRBJ2-3	CASSLVGSTNTQYF	TGTGCCAGCAGCTTAGTCGGGTCCACAAATACGCAGTATTTT
NA	NA	TRBV4-3	TRBJ2-1	CASSQDNGGSDNEQFF	TGCGCCAGCAGCCAAGATAATGGGGGGTCCGACAATGAGCAGTTCTTC
NA	TRBD1	TRBV24-1	TRBJ2-1	CATSEIGQVSYNERFF	TGTGCCACCAGTGAAATTGGACAGGTCTCCTACAATGAGCGGTTCTTC
many	NA	TRBV2	TRBJ1-5	CASSRERGRYDQPQHF	TGTGCCAGCAGTAGGGAACGGGGACGGTACGATCAGCCCCAGCATTTT
NA	NA	TRBV30	TRBJ2-5	CAWNSGRPEETQYF	TGTGCCTGGAATTCCGGCAGGCCGGAAGAGACCCAGTACTTC